This T cell receptor beta chain stems from a study of cytomegalovirus exposure and HLA in healthy donors. Profiled with immunoSEQ multiplex PCR; TCRdb holds only in-frame clones, not every one. The profile shows 150,000 to 200,000 clones, around 84% of them singletons. There are 13 residues in the CDR3. CDR1 and CDR2 from the germline V gene are SGHAT and FQNNGV. Trimming cost V 5 bases and J 8 bases; bases outside gene matches: 7. The sample consisted of PBMCs. The chain recombines TRBV11-2 with TRBJ1-2; 8 nucleotides agree with TRBD1. The clonotype comes from a man in his late teens or twenties in good health and CMV-seropositive. The CDR3 sequence is CASSDGQGRGYTF. As DNA, the CDR3 is TGTGCCAGCAGCGACGGACAGGGTCGAGGCTACACCTTC.